This entry lists 25 T cell receptor beta chains sequenced from one sample in a study of early T cells in non-severe SARS-CoV-2 infection. One entry per CDR3 protein, called by TCRdb with MiXCR from the 5' RACE reads. The sample has 25,000 to 35,000 distinct CDR3 sequences; 3.5% to 4.5% are singletons. The sequencing sample was made of whole blood. Receptor source: an adult who was a healthcare worker with PCR-confirmed SARS-CoV-2 infection or an uninfected control (not recorded which).

In its sample, this clonotype was seen many times. CDR3 in DNA: TGTGCCACCAGCGGTGAGGACAGGGCCCGGGGTTTCTTT. It translates to CATSGEDRARGFF. The V gene is TRBV15, the J gene TRBJ1-1, with TRBD1 matching 8 bases. This CDR3 has 13 amino acids. The germline V gene has CDR1 LNHNV and CDR2 YYDKDF (reference sequence). V shed 5 bases, J shed 13 bases, and the junction held 12 bases outside the gene matches.

This clonotype has ten or more counts. V usage is TRBV3-1 and J usage is TRBJ1-6; TRBD1 aligns across 8 bases. With 5 bases clipped from V and 6 bases from J, the junction kept 3 bases outside the gene matches. This CDR3 spans 14 amino acids. Per germline, CDR1 LGHDT and CDR2 YNNKEL (reference sequence). Here the CDR3 DNA reads TGTGCCAGCAGCGATGACAGGGGTAATTCACCCCTCCACTTT. Translation gives CASSDDRGNSPLHF.

This clonotype was found many times. This chain's CDR3 is CASSLSGTVRDTQYF. DNA of the CDR3: TGTGCCAGTAGCTTATCCGGGACAGTAAGGGATACGCAGTATTTT. V and J are TRBV19 and TRBJ2-3; 7 positions agree with TRBD1. This CDR3 contains 15 residues. The trim removed 6 bases at V and 6 bases at J, leaving 12 bases unmatched. Per the germline V gene, CDR1 is LNHDA and CDR2 is SQIVND (reference sequence).

Ten or more counts support this clonotype. CDR3 amino acids: CASSPGDPRSYEQYF. The CDR3 region has the DNA TGCGCCAGCAGTCCGGGAGACCCGCGCTCCTACGAGCAGTACTTC. The chain links TRBV23-1 to TRBJ2-7, with D possibly being TRBD2 (6 bases). TRBV23-1 is annotated as an ORF whose role is uncertain. The V gene lost 4 bases and the J gene lost 0 bases, with 13 bases spanning the gap. The CDR3 runs to 15 residues.

This clonotype was seen only a few times. The rearrangement uses TRBV4-2 and TRBJ2-3; 10 bases align to TRBD2. The CDR3 extends over 17 amino acids. Germline V gene data show CDR1 as LGHNA and CDR2 as YNFKEQ. With 1 base clipped from V and 6 bases from J, the junction kept 10 bases outside the gene matches. The DNA of the CDR3 is TGTGCCAGCAGCCAAGTGACTAGCGGGTCCGGTAGGGATACGCAGTATTTT. Translated, it gives CASSQVTSGSGRDTQYF.

This clonotype is categorized as medium-sized. The V and J genes are TRBV29-1 and TRBJ2-3, with D perhaps TRBD2 (6 bases). This CDR3 has 14 residues. Germline V gene sequence: CDR1 SQVTM, CDR2 ANQGSEA. V lost 6 bases, J lost 3 bases, and 16 bases lay in between. CDR3 in DNA: TGCAGCGTCTCCGGGACTCTCCTTACAGATACGCAGTATTTT. Residues: CSVSGTLLTDTQYF.

This clonotype was seen many times. The genes are TRBV29-1 and TRBJ1-1, with TRBD1 identical over 9 bases. CDR1 and CDR2 (germline): SQVTM, ANQGSEA. CDR3 length: 14 amino acids. V trimming: 6 bases; J trimming: 7 bases; junction bases outside the gene matches: 12. CDR3 residues: CSVTATGGELEAFF. The CDR3 region has the DNA TGCAGCGTGACAGCGACAGGGGGAGAGCTTGAAGCTTTCTTT.

The V call is TRBV7-9, the J call TRBJ2-3; 10 nucleotides line up with TRBD2. J lost 2 bases, V lost 8 bases, and 13 bases had no gene match. The CDR3 runs 17 residues. Germline-derived CDR1 and CDR2 are SEHNR and FQNEAQ (reference sequence). CDR3 sequence: CASAAIPSGRDTDTQYF. CDR3 in DNA: TGTGCCAGCGCCGCCATCCCTAGCGGGAGAGACACAGATACGCAGTATTTT.

This clonotype was counted many times. In DNA form, the CDR3 reads TGTGCCAGCAGTGCACGCGCGGGAGGGCCATACAATGAGCAGTTCTTC. As protein: CASSARAGGPYNEQFF. The V call is TRBV6-2 or TRBV6-3, the J call TRBJ2-1; 9 bases match TRBD2. Germline CDR1 and CDR2: MNHEY and SVGEGT. The junction had 9 bases not matched to a gene; V was cut back by 5 bases and J by 4 bases. The CDR3 runs 16 residues.

This clonotype showed up many times. The chain couples TRBV4-3 to TRBJ2-7, with no clear D. The CDR3 is 14 residues long. V shed 0 bases and J shed 4 bases, with 10 bases lying between them. The germline V gene encodes CDR1 LGHNA and CDR2 YSLEER. This CDR3 reads CASSQDLSAYEQYF. The CDR3 region has the DNA TGCGCCAGCAGCCAAGATCTGTCCGCATACGAGCAGTACTTC.

This clonotype was observed at least ten times. This sequence joins TRBV20-1 and TRBJ2-5; TRBD1 aligns across 9 bases. Germline lookup yields CDR1 DFQATT and CDR2 SNEGSKA (reference sequence). V shed 7 bases, J shed 5 bases, and the junction held 8 bases outside the gene matches. There are 13 residues in the CDR3. Written as DNA, the CDR3 is TGCAGTGTTCCGGGACAGGGTCATGAGACCCAGTACTTC. Protein: CSVPGQGHETQYF.

The table lists this clonotype with many counts. This CDR3 is CASSDREETQYF. DNA for the CDR3: TGTGCCAGCAGCGACAGGGAAGAGACCCAGTACTTC. The chain couples TRBV11-1 to TRBJ2-5; 7 bases fit TRBD1. Germline-derived CDR1 and CDR2 are SGHAT and FQDESV (reference sequence). V lost 5 bases and J lost 3; bases outside the gene matches: 0. There are 12 residues in the CDR3.

This clonotype is medium-sized by share. The CDR3 protein is CASSDDRGGRNSPLHF. The DNA for the CDR3 is TGCGCCAGCAGTGACGATCGAGGGGGCCGTAATTCACCCCTCCACTTT. The chain joins TRBV10-2 to TRBJ1-6; 7 bases map to TRBD1. Germline-derived CDR1 and CDR2 are WSHSY and SAAADI. The CDR3 loop spans 16 amino acids. Losses at the gene ends were 3 bases for V and 6 bases for J; bases not matched to a gene: 8.

This clonotype was detected a few times. The chain combines TRBV20-1 with TRBJ2-4; D gene uncertain. V lost 6 bases, J lost 1 base, and 19 bases lay in between. Germline CDR1 is DFQATT and CDR2 is SNEGSKA (reference sequence). This CDR3 has 16 amino acids. The CDR3 nucleotides read TGCAGTGCGCCCGGGTCAGTGGAGATGGCCAAAAACATTCAGTACTTC. Translating gives CSAPGSVEMAKNIQYF.

This clonotype was counted many times. The chain uses TRBV6-5 and TRBJ1-4, with D tentatively TRBD1 (5 bases). This CDR3 has 16 residues. The germline CDR1 and CDR2 sequences are MNHEY and SVGAGI. V lost 6 bases and J lost 7, with 21 bases in between. CDR3 nucleotide sequence: TGTGCCAGCAGGTCAGGGTTCCTGTCCCGTAGTGAAAAACTGTTTTTT. Protein product: CASRSGFLSRSEKLFF.

The rearrangement joins TRBV7-8 to TRBJ2-2; no clear D. V lost 5 bases and J lost 3, with 10 bases in between. CDR1 is SGHVS, CDR2 FQNEAQ, per germline. The CDR3 runs 14 residues. CDR3 residues: CASSTGTDTGELFF. Here the CDR3 DNA reads TGTGCCAGCAGCACCGGCACGGACACCGGGGAGCTGTTTTTT.

This clonotype was seen ten or more times. This chain links TRBV4-1 with TRBJ1-2; no clear D gene. The CDR3 has 15 amino acids. Germline V lookup: CDR1 MGHRA, CDR2 YSYEKL. V lost 0 bases and J lost 4, with 12 bases in between. The CDR3 DNA is TGCGCCAGCAGCCAAGATCACGGGGTAGGCTATGGCTACACCTTC. Protein product: CASSQDHGVGYGYTF.

This clonotype has a count of ten or more. The chain links TRBV20-1 to TRBJ1-5; tentatively, D is TRBD1 (5 bases). The CDR3 consists of 15 residues. In germline, CDR1 is DFQATT, CDR2 SNEGSKA (reference sequence). With 1 base removed from V and 4 bases from J, the gap between germline ends came to 14 bases. In DNA, the CDR3 is TGCAGTGCTAGAGGGGGCCTCAGGGATAATCAGCCCCAGCATTTT. Protein: CSARGGLRDNQPQHF.

In this sample, this clonotype turned up a few times. The rearrangement uses TRBV7-9 and TRBJ1-4; D is undetermined. Trimming removed 4 bases from V and 5 bases from J, with 14 bases in between. The germline V gene has CDR1 SEHNR and CDR2 FQNEAQ (reference sequence). This CDR3 spans 15 amino acids. The DNA for the CDR3 is TGTGCCAGCAGCTCCCGGGCGACGGCGAATGAAAAACTGTTTTTT. Its protein is CASSSRATANEKLFF.

This chain joins TRBV7-2 and TRBJ2-2; unclear D gene. V shed 1 base and J shed 2 bases, with 8 bases lying between them. CDR1 and CDR2 (germline): SGHTA, FQGNSA. The CDR3 is made up of 15 amino acids. The CDR3 protein is CASSLVAPNTGELFF. Written as DNA, the CDR3 is TGTGCCAGCAGCTTAGTGGCTCCTAACACCGGGGAGCTGTTTTTT.

This clonotype was seen many times. The genes are TRBV7-2 and TRBJ2-1; D remains unclear. In germline, CDR1 is SGHTA, CDR2 FQGNSA. Trimming removed 5 bases from V and 7 bases from J, with 12 bases in between. The CDR3 runs 13 residues. The DNA of the CDR3 is TGTGCCAGCAGCAGTACAAGGGTGAATGAGCAGTTCTTC. Its translation is CASSSTRVNEQFF. Full variable domain (rest looked up from reference TRBV7-2 and TRBJ2-1): GAGVSQSPSNKVTEKGKDVELRCDPISGHTALYWYRQSLGQGLEFLIYFQGNSAPDKSGLPSDRFSAERTGGSVSTLTIQRTQQEDSAVYLCASSSTRVNEQFFGPGTRLTVL.

This clonotype was detected only a few times. This chain joins TRBV7-9 and TRBJ1-2; D not certain. The CDR3 covers 11 residues. Trimming removed 4 bases from V and 8 bases from J, with 8 bases in between. From germline, CDR1 is SEHNR and CDR2 FQNEAQ (reference sequence). The CDR3 sequence: CASSSSRGYTF. CDR3 bases: TGTGCCAGCAGCTCTTCAAGAGGCTACACCTTC. The full variable domain, with the rest looked up from reference TRBV7-9 and TRBJ1-2, is DTGVSQNPRHKITKRGQNVTFRCDPISEHNRLYWYRQTLGQGPEFLTYFQNEAQLEKSRLLSDRFSAERPKGSFSTLEIQRTEQGDSAMYLCASSSSRGYTFGSGTRLTVV.

This clonotype appeared many times. This chain links TRBV5-1 with TRBJ2-7, with no clear D. Per the germline V gene, CDR1 is SGHRS and CDR2 is YFSETQ. The CDR3 contains 14 residues. V lost 5 bases, J lost 9 bases, and 21 bases lay in between. The CDR3 DNA reads as TGCGCCAGCAGGTCTCGCCCCGCGGCGGTGGGGCAGTACTTC. Its translation is CASRSRPAAVGQYF.

This clonotype was seen ten or more times. The J gene is TRBJ2-5, the V gene TRBV7-6, with D perhaps matching TRBD1 or TRBD2 (5 bases each). This CDR3 has 15 residues. V gave up 4 bases and J gave up 3 bases, with 15 bases separating them. From germline, CDR1 is SGHVS and CDR2 FNYEAQ. The CDR3 sequence: CASSSPLGTEETQYF. The CDR3 bases are TGTGCCAGCAGCTCCCCCCTTGGGACCGAAGAGACCCAGTACTTC.

This chain joins TRBV4-2 and TRBJ2-1; D might be TRBD2 (6 bases). The CDR3 consists of 13 residues. The germline V gene has CDR1 LGHNA and CDR2 YNFKEQ. V was shortened by 1 base and J by 9 bases, with 10 bases between the two germline ends. The CDR3 nucleotides read TGTGCCAGCAGCCAAGGAGCGGAGGGTGAGCAGTTCTTC. It translates to CASSQGAEGEQFF.